These T cell receptor beta chains were read from a single sample in a study of T cells in Graves' hyperthyroidism and ophthalmopathy. A single record per CDR3 protein comes from TCRdb applying MiXCR to the multiplex PCR reads. The sample includes a few hundred thousand distinct CDR3 sequences, 15% to 18% of them seen just once. The specimen sequenced was blood. These TCRs come from a woman in her twenties or thirties with Graves' hyperthyroidism. CDR3s include the opening cysteine and the closing phenylalanine or tryptophan. The D gene is left open where the match is weak. Some rows have no size entry. The others give once, few or many, or a class for an expanded clone.

TRBV18	many	TRBD2	TRBJ2-3	TGTGCCAGCTCACGCCTAGCGGGAGATACAGATACGCAGTATTTT	CASSRLAGDTDTQYF
TRBV5-6	few	TRBD2	TRBJ2-7	TGTGCCAGCAGCTTTCTAGCGGGACTATTCTACGAGCAGTACTTC	CASSFLAGLFYEQYF
TRBV2	many	-	TRBJ2-1	TGTGCCAGCTTGGGAAGGGAGTCCACCTACAATGAGCAGTTCTTC	CASLGRESTYNEQFF
TRBV19	few	-	TRBJ1-1	TGTGCCAGTTTTACCCTCCAAAACACTGAAGCTTTCTTT	CASFTLQNTEAFF
TRBV28	-	-	TRBJ1-1	TGTGCCAGCAGTTTCGGGCCGGGGTTCACTGAAGCTTTCTTT	CASSFGPGFTEAFF
TRBV5-6	-	TRBD1	TRBJ2-5	TGTGCCAGCACGAAGGGGGACAGCCAAGAGACCCAGTACTTC	CASTKGDSQETQYF
TRBV6-1	few	-	TRBJ1-2	TGTGCCAGCAAGGCGGCCAGTGACTATGGCTACACCTTC	CASKAASDYGYTF
TRBV4-2	few	-	TRBJ2-3	TGTGCCAGCAGCCAGTCTAGCGAGCCCCACACAGATACGCAGTATTTT	CASSQSSEPHTDTQYF
TRBV19	few	TRBD1	TRBJ1-5	TGTGCCAGTAGTATGGGACGAGGGACAGGGACAAATCAGCCCCAGCATTTT	CASSMGRGTGTNQPQHF
TRBV5-1	-	TRBD1	TRBJ2-3	TGCGCCAGCAGCCCGCCCCGGGACAGGGTGACAGATACGCAGTATTTT	CASSPPRDRVTDTQYF
TRBV7-9	few	-	TRBJ1-5	TGTGCCAGCAGCAGGGCCTTCAATCAGCCCCAGCATTTT	CASSRAFNQPQHF
TRBV4-1	-	-	TRBJ1-5	TGCGCCAGCAGCCTAGAAGGACCTCATAGCAATCAGCCCCAGCATTTT	CASSLEGPHSNQPQHF
TRBV7-3	-	-	TRBJ2-1	TGTGCCAGCAGCTCAGCTGCGGGCTGGGATGAGCAGTTCTTC	CASSSAAGWDEQFF
TRBV12-3/TRBV12-4	many	-	TRBJ2-1	TGTGCCAGCAGTTTAGCAGGGGTGAATGGGAATGAGCAGTTCTTC	CASSLAGVNGNEQFF
TRBV7-9	-	-	TRBJ1-4	TGTGCCAGCAGCTTATTTACAGCTAATGAAAAACTGTTTTTT	CASSLFTANEKLFF
TRBV11-2	many	-	TRBJ2-2	TGTGCCAGCAGCTTAGACTTGAGGGCCACCGGGGAGCTGTTTTTT	CASSLDLRATGELFF
TRBV20-1	many	-	TRBJ2-7	TGCAGTGCTAGGGGCGGGGCTGAAGGGTTCTCCTACGAGCAGTACTTC	CSARGGAEGFSYEQYF